Below, 15 T cell receptor beta chains from the same sample are listed, as sequenced in a study of cytomegalovirus exposure and HLA in healthy donors. The PCR had 60 Vbeta and 13 Jbeta primers. Produced via immunoSEQ multiplex PCR; TCRdb's table is partial and in-frame only. The sample holds around 150,000 clones, roughly 79% seen once. Specimen: PBMCs. These TCRs come from a woman between 45 and 65 years old in good health and CMV-seronegative.

This chain joins TRBV5-1 and TRBJ2-1; 9 bases map to TRBD1. This CDR3 region has 14 residues. Losses at the gene ends were 3 bases for V and 5 bases for J; bases not matched to a gene: 3. Germline assignment: CDR1 SGHRS and CDR2 YFSETQ. CDR3 amino acids: CASSSDRGHNEQFF. CDR3 nucleotide sequence: TGCGCCAGCAGCTCGGACAGGGGCCACAATGAGCAGTTCTTC.

The chain carries TRBV19 and TRBJ1-1, with D maybe TRBD1 (5 bases). CDR1 and CDR2 (germline): LNHDA, SQIVND (reference sequence). CDR3 length: 12 residues. V lost 10 bases to trimming and J lost 7 bases, with 16 bases between them. CDR3 nucleotide sequence: TGTGCCACCCTCCCGGGGGTCGGTGAAGCTTTCTTT. Translating it yields CATLPGVGEAFF.

In nucleotides, the CDR3 is TGTGCCAGCAGCTTAGAGACGGGATTGACCTACGAGCAGTACTTC. Its translation: CASSLETGLTYEQYF. V usage is TRBV7-8 and J usage is TRBJ2-7; weak D call: TRBD2 (5 bases). V was pared by 1 base and J by 2 bases, with 12 bases between. Germline V gives CDR1 SGHVS, CDR2 FQNEAQ. The CDR3 is 15 residues long.

The chain recombines TRBV18 with TRBJ2-2, with unresolved D. Trimming cost V 2 bases and J 2 bases, with 6 bases left between them. The CDR3 runs to 14 residues. The germline V gene encodes CDR1 KGHSH and CDR2 LQKENI. The CDR3 DNA is TGTGCCAGCTCACCAGGCGGTAACACCGGGGAGCTGTTTTTT. Protein sequence: CASSPGGNTGELFF.

About this clone itself: Compared with germline, one end of the junction differs, possibly owing to a read error. This chain connects TRBV27 to TRBJ2-1; 11 nucleotides align to TRBD1. The CDR3 covers 17 residues. CDR1 is MNHEY and CDR2 is SMNVEV in the germline V gene (reference sequence). CDR3 DNA: TGTGCCAGCAGTATATCCCGGACAGGGGGCCCGTACAATGAGCAGTTCTTC. This codes for CASSISRTGGPYNEQFF.

The chain is built from TRBV10-3 and TRBJ2-3, with TRBD2 matching 14 bases. Per the germline V gene, CDR1 is ENHRY and CDR2 is SYGVKD. The J segment lost 2 bases and the V segment lost 7 bases, leaving 8 bases of the junction unmatched. The CDR3 covers 17 residues. CDR3 coding DNA: TGTGCCATCAAACCGGGACTAGCGGGGGAACACACAGATACGCAGTATTTT. Translated: CAIKPGLAGEHTDTQYF.

The chain joins TRBV5-1 to TRBJ2-7; no definite D call. The CDR3 runs to 13 residues. Germline-derived CDR1 and CDR2 are SGHRS and YFSETQ. Trimming removed 0 bases from V and 3 bases from J, with 7 bases in between. Written as DNA, the CDR3 is TGCGCCAGCAGCTTGGGACTCCGCTACGAGCAGTACTTC. It is translated as CASSLGLRYEQYF.

The V gene is TRBV7-9, the J gene TRBJ2-7, with 7 bases that match TRBD2. Germline V gives CDR1 SEHNR, CDR2 FQNEAQ (reference sequence). CDR3 length equals 15 residues. Trimming at V came to 2 bases and at J to 4 bases, leaving 8 bases not matched to a gene. CDR3 nucleotides: TGTGCCAGCAGCTTAAGCGGGATACGAGGGTACGAGCAGTACTTC. Translating gives CASSLSGIRGYEQYF. The entire variable domain, with the rest obtained from reference TRBV7-9 and TRBJ2-7, is as follows: DTGVSQNPRHKITKRGQNVTFRCDPISEHNRLYWYRQTLGQGPEFLTYFQNEAQLEKSRLLSDRFSAERPKGSFSTLEIQRTEQGDSAMYLCASSLSGIRGYEQYFGPGTRLTVT.

This clone has only a few counts. CDR3 residues: CASKGDGFGNTIYF. The CDR3 nucleotides read TGTGCCAGCAAAGGGGATGGGTTTGGAAACACCATATATTTT. The chain has TRBV6-5 and TRBJ1-3; TRBD1 might be the D (5 bases). Between the trimmed V and J ends, which lost 7 bases and 3 bases, there was a span of 13 bases. This CDR3 is built from 14 residues. The germline CDR1 and CDR2 sequences are MNHEY and SVGAGI.

This chain connects TRBV18 to TRBJ2-1; the match to TRBD2 covers 10 bases. V trimming: 2 bases; J trimming: 8 bases; junction bases outside the gene matches: 9. This CDR3 comprises 16 residues. Germline assignment: CDR1 KGHSH and CDR2 LQKENI. This CDR3 is CASSPSSLAGAYEQFF. The CDR3, as DNA: TGTGCCAGCTCACCATCTAGCCTAGCGGGAGCCTATGAGCAGTTCTTC.

The V gene is TRBV5-1, the J gene TRBJ1-5; 10 bases are shared with TRBD1. This CDR3 is built from 15 residues. Germline-derived CDR1 and CDR2 are SGHRS and YFSETQ. Trimming removed 0 bases from V and 4 bases from J; junction bases left unmatched: 1. CDR3 protein: CASSLGQGANQPQHF. CDR3 nucleotides: TGCGCCAGCAGCTTGGGACAGGGGGCAAATCAGCCCCAGCATTTT.

The chain couples TRBV21-1 to TRBJ1-6; the table gives TRBD1 as D, unverified against the DNA. TRBV21-1 is assigned pseudogene status. CDR3 length: 15 amino acids. CDR3 in amino acids: CASSRPGTDNSPLHF. CDR3 sequence (DNA): TGTGCCAGCAGCAGGCCCGGGACAGATAATTCACCCCTGCACTTT.

V is TRBV14 and J is TRBJ1-6, with D possibly matching TRBD1 (5 bases). Trimming took off 4 bases at V and 9 bases at J, with 10 bases between the two ends. The CDR3 covers 13 residues. The V gene's germline CDR1 is SGHDN and CDR2 FVKESK. CDR3 amino acids: CASSLREGSPLHF. CDR3 sequence (DNA): TGTGCCAGCAGCCTCAGGGAAGGTTCACCCCTCCACTTT.

V gene TRBV19 combines with J gene TRBJ2-1; 8 bases line up with TRBD2. The CDR3 runs to 15 residues. Germline-derived CDR1 and CDR2 are LNHDA and SQIVND (reference sequence). Trimming took 6 bases from V and 6 from J; bases not matched to a gene: 10. CDR3 protein: CASSHKRESPNEQFF. In nucleotides, the CDR3 is TGTGCCAGTAGCCATAAGCGGGAGAGCCCCAATGAGCAGTTCTTC.

The rearrangement joins TRBV7-9 to TRBJ1-2; tentatively, D is TRBD1 (5 bases). The CDR3 has 12 residues. CDR1 is SEHNR and CDR2 is FQNEAQ in the germline V gene (reference sequence). V was cut by 10 bases and J by 6 bases, with 15 bases left in between. CDR3 bases: TGTGCCACCCTAGGAAGGGGCCATGGCTACACCTTC. Translated, it gives CATLGRGHGYTF.